This TCR beta chain was found in a study of blood T cell repertoires in COVID-19. About the research overall: Some COVID-19 samples were acute and others convalescent; all came from the United States, Italy and Spain. The analysed material was cDNA or gDNA that came from T cells, B-cell-depleted T cells, or PBMCs.

Trimming left V 0 bases short and J 6 bases short, with 9 bases between. This CDR3 is 15 amino acids long. Germline V gene sequence: CDR1 SGHAT, CDR2 FQNNGV. In the source study's methods: Amplification of reference gene primers provided the estimated nucleated cell counts. Repertoires were generated with immunoSEQ multiplex PCR, while TCRdb's copy carries only in-frame clones and drops some. V, J and clone size reflect that table, while D and trimming were determined from the DNA. In the table there are under 80,000 clones, about 82% of which are singletons. The specimen was peripheral blood. This receptor was identified in a man aged 70 or older with acute or convalescent COVID-19. The chain has TRBV11-2 and TRBJ1-6; possible D gene TRBD1, 5 bases. The CDR3 DNA follows: TGTGCCAGCAGCTTAGAATGGGGGGGTAATTCACCCCTCCACTTT. Translated: CASSLEWGGNSPLHF.